One sample yielded the 10 T cell receptor beta chains listed below, sequenced in a study of cytomegalovirus exposure and HLA in healthy donors. PCR primers comprised 60 Vbeta and 13 Jbeta primers. Using immunoSEQ multiplex PCR, the repertoire was profiled, and TCRdb retains in-frame clones only, with some absent. Found here are around 150,000 clones, about 70% of them singletons; the top ten hold around 9.3%. Sequenced input: PBMCs. The receptor set was obtained from a man under 40 in good health and CMV-seropositive.

The rearrangement joins TRBV27 to TRBJ2-3; perhaps TRBD2 as D (5 bases). Germline V gene sequence: CDR1 MNHEY, CDR2 SMNVEV (reference sequence). The CDR3 length is 14 residues. V gave up 5 bases and J gave up 4 bases, with 13 bases separating them. CDR3 residues: CASSPRTSPDTQYF. Written as DNA, the CDR3 is TGTGCCAGCAGTCCACGGACTTCCCCAGATACGCAGTATTTT.

The chain employs TRBV19 and TRBJ2-7; D may be TRBD1 (7 bases). Germline V gene data show CDR1 as LNHDA and CDR2 as SQIVND (reference sequence). Trimming removed 9 bases from V and 7 bases from J, with 22 bases in between. This CDR3 is 14 amino acids long. This CDR3 is CARGIQGRGGEQYF. For the CDR3, the DNA is TGTGCCAGAGGGATACAGGGGCGCGGAGGGGAGCAGTACTTC.

J is TRBJ2-1 and V is TRBV10-3; 8 bases match TRBD1. CDR3 length: 15 amino acids. The germline V gene encodes CDR1 ENHRY and CDR2 SYGVKD. The ends lost 2 bases at V and 4 bases at J; junction bases unmatched: 4. CDR3 nucleotides: TGTGCCATCAGTGAGACAACAGGGGGGTACAATGAGCAGTTCTTC. This encodes CAISETTGGYNEQFF.

This clone was observed a few times. The chain joins TRBV11-2 to TRBJ2-4; the D is unclear. The CDR3 is 15 amino acids. Germline V gene sequence: CDR1 SGHAT, CDR2 FQNNGV. The V and J ends lost 4 bases and 5 bases respectively, with 15 bases between them. The CDR3: CASSSADTAQNIQYF. The DNA for the CDR3 is TGTGCCAGCAGCTCCGCAGACACAGCTCAAAACATTCAGTACTTC.

The V gene is TRBV9, the J gene TRBJ1-5, with D perhaps matching TRBD1 (6 bases). Trimming removed 6 bases from V and 2 bases from J, with 15 bases in between. This CDR3 has 15 amino acids. CDR1 is SGDLS, CDR2 YYNGEE, per germline. CDR3 residues: CASNETGSRNQPQHF. As DNA, the CDR3 is TGTGCCAGCAACGAAACAGGGAGCCGCAATCAGCCCCAGCATTTT.

The chain is built from TRBV11-2 and TRBJ2-1; the D is unclear. The CDR3 totals 14 residues. V gave up 0 bases and J gave up 9 bases, with 12 bases separating them. Germline CDR1 is SGHAT and CDR2 is FQNNGV. The CDR3 protein is CASSLEVAALEQFF. CDR3 DNA sequence: TGTGCCAGCAGCTTAGAAGTGGCGGCTCTTGAGCAGTTCTTC.

This clone was seen a few times. V gene TRBV9 combines with J gene TRBJ2-5, with D perhaps matching TRBD2 (5 bases). V dropped 0 bases and J dropped 3 bases, with 9 bases sitting between them. CDR1 and CDR2 (germline): SGDLS, YYNGEE. The length of the CDR3 is 14 residues. In nucleotides, the CDR3 is TGTGCCAGCAGCGTAGACCCAGCGGAAGAGACCCAGTACTTC. Its translation: CASSVDPAEETQYF.

The count of this clone is one. The chain joins TRBV27 to TRBJ2-1; unclear D gene. The germline V gene has CDR1 MNHEY and CDR2 SMNVEV (reference sequence). Trimming took off 0 bases at V and 8 bases at J, with 8 bases between the two ends. The CDR3 length is 13 residues. Written as DNA, the CDR3 is TGTGCCAGCAGTTTATCGGTGTTAGATGAGCAGTTCTTC. Translated: CASSLSVLDEQFF.

Here the CDR3 DNA reads TGCAGCGTTGACCTTTCCTACGAGCAGTACTTC. Its protein product is CSVDLSYEQYF. The chain has TRBV29-1 and TRBJ2-5; D uncertain. With the DNA end fitting TRBJ2-7 better, the J assignment may be wrong. Germline loops: CDR1 SQVTM, CDR2 ANQGSEA. The CDR3 has 11 amino acids.

CDR3 coding DNA: TGTGCCTGGAATCTAGTTGGCAGGGCGGTCGGGGAGCTGTTTTTT. Amino acids: CAWNLVGRAVGELFF. This chain uses TRBV30 with TRBJ2-2; D may be TRBD1 (5 bases). CDR1 and CDR2 from the germline V gene are GTSNPN and SVGIG (reference sequence). V was shortened by 4 bases and J by 7 bases, with 19 bases between the two germline ends. This CDR3 contains 15 residues.